This passage covers 22 T cell receptor beta chains from one sample sequenced in a study of T cells expressing NK-cell markers. TCRdb reprocessed the 5' RACE reads; each CDR3 protein has one entry and no DNA is given. The sample spans 130,000 to 150,000 distinct CDR3 sequences; the ten largest clones claim 12%. The material sequenced was blood T cells: a sorted CD56 or NKG2C T cell subset, CD4+ or CD8+ T cells, or bulk PBMC T cells (not recorded which). The receptors originated from a man younger than 35 in good health.

V is TRBV5-5 and J is TRBJ1-4. CDR3 length equals 16 residues. CDR1 and CDR2 (germline): SGHKS, YYEKEE (reference sequence). This chain's CDR3 is CASSLEDLPTNEKLFF.

The V and J genes are TRBV30 and TRBJ1-4; TCRdb's D call of TRBD1 is untestable without DNA. The germline CDR1 and CDR2 sequences are GTSNPN and SVGIG (reference sequence). The CDR3 is made up of 15 amino acids. The CDR3 sequence is CACWDSDATNEKLFF.

CDR3 residues: CASSLVGGEAKNIQYF. The chain has TRBV12-3 or TRBV12-4 and TRBJ2-4; absent DNA, TCRdb's TRBD2 call cannot be checked. The CDR3 has 16 amino acids.

The chain has TRBV19 and TRBJ2-6. Germline CDR1 is LNHDA and CDR2 is SQIVND (reference sequence). CDR3 size: 16 residues. The CDR3 region is CASTEEVLGGANVLTF.

The gene calls are TRBV7-2 and TRBJ2-7; the D call from TCRdb, TRBD2, cannot be confirmed without DNA. The germline gives CDR1 SGHTA, CDR2 FQGNSA. The CDR3 spans 16 residues. The CDR3 here is CASSLRQAEAPYEQYF. Full variable domain (rest looked up from reference TRBV7-2 and TRBJ2-7): GAGVSQSPSNKVTEKGKDVELRCDPISGHTALYWYRQSLGQGLEFLIYFQGNSAPDKSGLPSDRFSAERTGGSVSTLTIQRTQQEDSAVYLCASSLRQAEAPYEQYFGPGTRLTVT.

The chain recombines TRBV10-3 with TRBJ1-4; absent DNA, TCRdb's TRBD1 call cannot be checked. The V gene's germline CDR1 is ENHRY and CDR2 SYGVKD. The CDR3 contains 17 residues. The CDR3 spells CAIRRTGPGATNEKLFF.

The chain joins TRBV6-2 or TRBV6-3 to TRBJ2-4; with no DNA, the TCRdb D assignment of TRBD1 cannot be verified. This CDR3 has 15 residues. Per germline, CDR1 MNHEY and CDR2 SVGEGT. The chain's CDR3 is CASSSGVSAKNIQYF.

The CDR3 reads CAISDGQQNIQYF. The V call is TRBV10-3, the J call TRBJ2-4; TCRdb's D call, TRBD1, is unchecked because there is no DNA. This CDR3 is 13 amino acids long. Germline CDR1 ENHRY, CDR2 SYGVKD.

V is TRBV11-2 and J is TRBJ1-1; TCRdb selects TRBD1, and the lack of DNA leaves this call unchecked. Germline V gene sequence: CDR1 SGHAT, CDR2 FQNNGV. This CDR3 contains 14 residues. CDR3 residues: CASARGTVLTGAFF.

J is TRBJ2-1 and V is TRBV7-9. This CDR3 has 13 residues. Germline loops: CDR1 SEHNR, CDR2 FQNEAQ (reference sequence). The CDR3 sequence is CASIKSSYNEQFF.

This rearrangement joins TRBV25-1 to TRBJ2-2. The CDR3 spans 12 residues. Germline lookup yields CDR1 MGHDK and CDR2 SYGVNS. The CDR3 loop is CASADLTGELFF. The full variable domain, rest sourced from reference TRBV25-1 and TRBJ2-2, is EADIYQTPRYLVIGTGKKITLECSQTMGHDKMYWYQQDPGMELHLIHYSYGVNSTEKGDLSSESTVSRIRTEHFPLTLESARPSHTSQYLCASADLTGELFFGEGSRLTVL.

This chain connects TRBV21-1 to TRBJ1-6; checking the TCRdb D call of TRBD1 is not possible without DNA. TRBV21-1 is shown as a pseudogene. This CDR3 is built from 14 residues. CDR3 in amino acids: CASSKNLGVSPLHF.

The chain combines TRBV9 with TRBJ1-2; no DNA is available, so the TRBD1 call from TCRdb remains unchecked. In germline, CDR1 is SGDLS, CDR2 YYNGEE. CDR3 length: 16 amino acids. This CDR3 is CASSVGSGFSNYGYTF.

The rearrangement links TRBV30 to TRBJ1-1. The CDR3 is made up of 13 amino acids. Germline V gene lookup returns CDR1 GTSNPN and CDR2 SVGIG (reference sequence). The CDR3 protein is CAWGTELNTEAFF.

The CDR3 here is CASSYSGTSGFYEQYF. V usage is TRBV6-5 and J usage is TRBJ2-7; TCRdb lists TRBD2, though no DNA is available to test this call. Germline CDR1 is MNHEY and CDR2 is SVGAGI. CDR3 length: 16 amino acids.

J is TRBJ2-4 and V is TRBV28. CDR3 length: 12 amino acids. From germline, CDR1 is MDHEN and CDR2 SYDVKM. The CDR3 is CASSFPAASQYF.

The chain has TRBV7-8 and TRBJ1-5; absent DNA, TCRdb's TRBD1 call cannot be checked. The CDR3 has 13 amino acids. CDR1 is SGHVS and CDR2 is FQNEAQ in the germline V gene. CDR3 region: CASSPNRDQPQHF. The full variable domain, with the rest looked up from reference TRBV7-8 and TRBJ1-5, is GAGVSQSPRYKVAKRGQDVALRCDPISGHVSLFWYQQALGQGPEFLTYFQNEAQLDKSGLPSDRFFAERPEGSVSTLKIQRTQQEDSAVYLCASSPNRDQPQHFGDGTRLSIL.

V is TRBV20-1 and J is TRBJ2-5; the D call from TCRdb, TRBD2, cannot be confirmed without DNA. The CDR3 loop spans 16 amino acids. The germline gives CDR1 DFQATT, CDR2 SNEGSKA (reference sequence). CDR3 amino acids: CSARIASGRGGETQYF.

The chain joins TRBV11-3 to TRBJ2-1; TCRdb calls TRBD2, which cannot be checked without DNA. Germline assignment: CDR1 SGHNT and CDR2 YENEEA. The CDR3 sequence is 15 residues long. This chain's CDR3 is CASSTTTRGNNEQFF.

V and J are TRBV6-5 and TRBJ2-7. The CDR3 loop spans 15 amino acids. Germline CDR1 MNHEY, CDR2 SVGAGI. The CDR3 is CASSYSVGLTYEQYF.

The rearrangement joins TRBV23-1 to TRBJ2-1; TCRdb designates TRBD1, a call that cannot be tested without DNA. Being an ORF, TRBV23-1 has a function that is uncertain. This CDR3 has 17 residues. CDR3 protein: CASRGSGEGAEGHEQFF.

The chain carries TRBV12-3 or TRBV12-4 and TRBJ1-1. This CDR3 spans 13 amino acids. This CDR3 reads CASTGDRNTEAFF.